This entry lists 30 T cell receptor beta chains sequenced from one sample in a study of blood T cell repertoires in COVID-19 (dated by TCRdb to the early 2020s). Libraries were prepared through the immunoSEQ multiplex PCR assay. Here the immuneACCESS table is served through TCRdb, limited to in-frame sequences with V and J called. Missing clones are a known gap in these copies; in checked studies unresolved V genes cover under half, and the rest lacks a known reason. The sample records 200,000 to 250,000 clones, approximately 80% of which are singletons. The top ten constitute approximately 10% of the sample. Sequenced sample: peripheral blood. The receptors here all came from a man between 50 and 59 years old with active or convalescent COVID-19.

The chain combines TRBV7-9 with TRBJ2-7; no reliable D call. Trimming removed 9 bases from V and 3 bases from J, with 12 bases in between. The CDR3 spans 12 residues. From germline, CDR1 is SEHNR and CDR2 FQNEAQ (reference sequence). CDR3 in DNA: TGTGCCAGATACGATAACAGCTACGAGCAGTACGTC. Amino acid sequence: CARYDNSYEQYV.

This clone was observed at least ten times. The genes are TRBV20-1 and TRBJ2-1; TRBD2 matches 7 bases. Per germline, CDR1 DFQATT and CDR2 SNEGSKA (reference sequence). This CDR3 has 11 amino acids. V shed 3 bases and J 15 bases; nucleotides not matched to a gene: 8. The DNA for the CDR3 is TGCAGTGCTAGTAAGGTAGCGGGCTCGTTCTTC. It specifies CSASKVAGSFF.

The chain joins TRBV11-2 to TRBJ2-5; 7 bases agree with TRBD1. CDR1 and CDR2 from the germline V gene are SGHAT and FQNNGV. CDR3 size: 13 residues. After removal of 6 bases from V and 3 bases from J, the junction contained 4 bases not matched to a gene. CDR3 loop: CASSVGQEETQYF. CDR3 sequence (DNA): TGTGCCAGCAGTGTAGGACAGGAAGAGACCCAGTACTTC.

This rearrangement joins TRBV7-8 to TRBJ2-5, with TRBD1 matching over 8 bases. CDR3 length: 14 residues. CDR1 is SGHVS and CDR2 is FQNEAQ in the germline V gene. V was clipped by 1 base and J by 4 bases; unmatched bases: 2. The CDR3 DNA is TGTGCCAGCAGCTTAGAACAGGGGGGAGAGACCCAGTACTTC. Its translation: CASSLEQGGETQYF.

The J gene is TRBJ1-1, the V gene TRBV4-3; D remains ambiguous. V dropped 4 bases and J dropped 1 base, with 13 bases sitting between them. Germline loops: CDR1 LGHNA, CDR2 YSLEER. The CDR3 has 15 residues. CDR3 coding DNA: TGCGCCAGCAGCCCCGAGGAGGGCTCGAACACTGAAGCTTTCTTT. This translates into CASSPEEGSNTEAFF.

The J gene is TRBJ1-2, the V gene TRBV6-1; D possibly corresponds to TRBD1 (5 bases). The V gene's germline CDR1 is MNHNS and CDR2 SASEGT. Trimming cost V 2 bases and J 2 bases, with 9 bases left between them. CDR3 length: 14 amino acids. The CDR3 reads CASSESRANYGYTF. For the CDR3, the DNA is TGTGCCAGCAGTGAAAGCAGGGCCAACTATGGCTACACCTTC.

This clone was seen a handful of times. The gene calls are TRBV3-1 (or the pseudogene TRBV3-2) and TRBJ1-1, with D maybe TRBD1 (6 bases). Between the trimmed V and J ends, which lost 4 bases and 3 bases, there was a span of 18 bases. Germline CDR1 is LGHDT and CDR2 is YNNKEL (reference sequence). The CDR3 extends over 16 amino acids. In DNA, the CDR3 is TGTGCCAGCAGCCCCCCTTCAGGGGTGGGGTACACTGAAGCTTTCTTT. Translating gives CASSPPSGVGYTEAFF.

V is TRBV18 and J is TRBJ1-2, with a possible D match to TRBD1 (5 bases). From germline, CDR1 is KGHSH and CDR2 LQKENI. Trimming removed 5 bases from V and 1 base from J, with 17 bases in between. The CDR3 is 16 amino acids. The CDR3 spells CASSTSTGYINYGYTF. As DNA, the CDR3 is TGTGCCAGCTCAACGTCTACAGGATACATTAACTATGGCTACACCTTC.

The chain uses TRBV4-2 and TRBJ1-2; no clear D gene. Deletions cut 1 base from V and 2 bases from J, with 14 bases between. This CDR3 region has 16 residues. CDR1 is LGHNA, CDR2 YNFKEQ, per germline. The CDR3: CASSQVTDGLNYGYTF. The CDR3 bases are TGTGCCAGCAGCCAAGTAACCGACGGGTTAAACTATGGCTACACCTTC.

This sequence joins TRBV19 and TRBJ2-3; D might be TRBD1 (5 bases). The germline gives CDR1 LNHDA, CDR2 SQIVND (reference sequence). CDR3 length equals 16 residues. V lost 1 base and J lost 0, with 11 bases in between. The CDR3 DNA reads TGTGCCAGTAGTATAGTTGGGCAGGGTAGCACAGATACGCAGTATTTT. Translation gives CASSIVGQGSTDTQYF.

The chain uses TRBV5-1 and TRBJ1-4; unclear D gene. The CDR3 is 11 residues long. V shed 3 bases and J shed 5 bases, with 2 bases lying between them. CDR1 is SGHRS, CDR2 YFSETQ, per germline. CDR3 bases: TGCGCCAGCAGCTCAAATGAAAAACTGTTTTTT. Translating it yields CASSSNEKLFF.

The chain uses TRBV30 and TRBJ2-5, with a possible D match to TRBD2 (6 bases). Germline CDR1 reads GTSNPN; CDR2 reads SVGIG (reference sequence). This CDR3 is 15 amino acids long. The germline V and J ends were trimmed by 0 bases and 4 bases, with 15 bases remaining between them. CDR3 protein: CAWSVGAGGAETQYF. The CDR3 DNA sequence: TGTGCCTGGAGTGTTGGGGCCGGAGGGGCAGAGACCCAGTACTTC.

The genes are TRBV6-1 and TRBJ1-1, with 8 positions matching TRBD1. Germline CDR1 MNHNS, CDR2 SASEGT. Losses at the gene ends were 2 bases for V and 11 bases for J; bases not matched to a gene: 7. The length of the CDR3 is 13 residues. CDR3 sequence: CASSERAGGWAFF. The CDR3 nucleotides read TGTGCCAGCAGTGAACGGGCAGGGGGCTGGGCTTTCTTT.

The chain combines TRBV5-1 with TRBJ2-7; 8 positions agree with TRBD1. The CDR3 is made up of 14 amino acids. The ends lost 2 bases at V and 5 bases at J; junction bases unmatched: 6. From germline, CDR1 is SGHRS and CDR2 YFSETQ. DNA for the CDR3: TGCGCCAGCAGCTTCGGGGACAGGAGCGACGAGCAGTACTTC. Translated: CASSFGDRSDEQYF.

This clone was observed at least ten times. The sample holds other DNA sequences that translate to the same CDR3. The rearrangement joins TRBV5-1 to TRBJ1-6; 7 nucleotides match TRBD1. The CDR3 contains 14 residues. Germline V gives CDR1 SGHRS, CDR2 YFSETQ. V lost 0 bases, J lost 6 bases, and 0 bases stayed unmatched. CDR3 coding DNA: TGCGCCAGCAGCTTGGGACAGGGTAATTCACCCCTCCACTTT. Translating gives CASSLGQGNSPLHF.

V gene TRBV5-1 combines with J gene TRBJ2-7, with 11 bases aligning to TRBD2. Unmatched junction bases numbered 9, after V lost 4 bases and J lost 0 bases. CDR3 length: 17 residues. From germline, CDR1 is SGHRS and CDR2 YFSETQ. CDR3 residues: CASSQAPLAGGSYEQYF. CDR3 nucleotide sequence: TGCGCCAGCAGCCAAGCCCCGCTAGCGGGAGGCTCCTACGAGCAGTACTTC. Together with reference TRBV5-1 and TRBJ2-7, the CDR3 gives the full variable domain: KAGVTQTPRYLIKTRGQQVTLSCSPISGHRSVSWYQQTPGQGLQFLFEYFSETQRNKGNFPGRFSGRQFSNSRSEMNVSTLELGDSALYLCASSQAPLAGGSYEQYFGPGTRLTVT.

The V call is TRBV7-2, the J call TRBJ1-1; D unclear. CDR3 length: 13 amino acids. Deletions cut 4 bases from V and 11 bases from J, with 17 bases between. CDR1 is SGHTA, CDR2 FQGNSA, per germline. CDR3 coding DNA: TGTGCCAGCAGCTCCCCGGCGGGGTTAACGGCTTTCTTT. It is translated as CASSSPAGLTAFF. The full variable domain, rest sourced from reference TRBV7-2 and TRBJ1-1, is GAGVSQSPSNKVTEKGKDVELRCDPISGHTALYWYRQSLGQGLEFLIYFQGNSAPDKSGLPSDRFSAERTGGSVSTLTIQRTQQEDSAVYLCASSSPAGLTAFFGQGTRLTVV.

The chain employs TRBV3-1 (or the pseudogene TRBV3-2) and TRBJ1-1, with D possibly TRBD1 on 5 matching bases. V was cut by 1 base and J by 1 base, with 10 bases left in between. The CDR3 sequence is 15 residues long. Germline V gene sequence: CDR1 LGHDT, CDR2 YNNKEL (reference sequence). In DNA form, the CDR3 reads TGTGCCAGCAGCCAAGGGGAGGGACCGAACACTGAAGCTTTCTTT. As protein: CASSQGEGPNTEAFF.

J is TRBJ1-2 and V is TRBV28; D may be TRBD1 (6 bases). The germline gives CDR1 MDHEN, CDR2 SYDVKM. V was clipped by 4 bases and J by 7 bases, with 16 bases between them. The CDR3 runs to 14 residues. The CDR3 coding sequence is TGTGCCAGCAGTTACAGACCCGGGACAACTGGCTACACCTTC. Its protein is CASSYRPGTTGYTF.

This clone was found a few times. The chain carries TRBV28 and TRBJ1-2; no clear D gene. This CDR3 spans 11 amino acids. Germline CDR1 and CDR2: MDHEN and SYDVKM. The germline V and J ends were trimmed by 8 bases and 1 base, with 5 bases remaining between them. The CDR3 region is CASESNYGYTF. CDR3 DNA sequence: TGTGCCAGCGAGAGTAACTATGGCTACACCTTC.

The rearrangement joins TRBV5-1 to TRBJ1-3; D call uncertain. The germline V and J ends were trimmed by 0 bases and 4 bases, with 5 bases remaining between them. CDR1 and CDR2 from the germline V gene are SGHRS and YFSETQ. The CDR3 has 13 amino acids. The CDR3 reads CASSLEPGNTIYF. CDR3 nucleotide sequence: TGCGCCAGCAGCTTGGAGCCGGGAAACACCATATATTTT. Full variable domain (missing parts from reference TRBV5-1 and TRBJ1-3): KAGVTQTPRYLIKTRGQQVTLSCSPISGHRSVSWYQQTPGQGLQFLFEYFSETQRNKGNFPGRFSGRQFSNSRSEMNVSTLELGDSALYLCASSLEPGNTIYFGEGSWLTVV.

The chain is built from TRBV5-6 and TRBJ1-2; 9 bases align to TRBD1. CDR1 and CDR2 from the germline V gene are SGHDT and YYEEEE. J was trimmed by 10 bases and V by 4 bases; bases with no gene match: 11. The CDR3 is made up of 14 amino acids. CDR3 amino acids: CASSTGQGHFFYTF. CDR3 nucleotides: TGTGCCAGCAGCACGGGACAGGGACACTTCTTCTACACCTTC.

This clone was detected only once. V and J are TRBV5-1 and TRBJ1-1, with TRBD1 matching 7 bases. The V and J ends lost 4 bases and 4 bases, in that order; junction bases with no gene match: 10. The CDR3 sequence is 15 residues long. Germline assignment: CDR1 SGHRS and CDR2 YFSETQ. For the CDR3, the DNA is TGCGCCAGCAGCCCTGGGGGGACAGCGACCACTGAAGCTTTCTTT. Its translation: CASSPGGTATTEAFF.

This clone has a handful of counts. The rearrangement links TRBV9 to TRBJ1-2; no clear D. CDR3 size: 13 residues. CDR1 is SGDLS, CDR2 YYNGEE, per germline. V lost 0 bases and J 8 bases, leaving 11 bases between the germline ends. CDR3 nucleotides: TGTGCCAGCAGCGTAGTCAGCTCCGGGGGCTACACCTTC. Protein product: CASSVVSSGGYTF.

The gene calls are TRBV7-2 and TRBJ2-2, with 12 bases that match TRBD1. Germline assignment: CDR1 SGHTA and CDR2 FQGNSA. V gave up 4 bases and J gave up 7 bases; unmatched junction bases: 7. The CDR3 covers 16 residues. For the CDR3, the DNA is TGTGCCAGCAGCTCGGCCGGGACAGGGGGCAACGGGGAGCTGTTTTTT. It translates to CASSSAGTGGNGELFF.

About this clone itself: The sample has other DNA sequences that encode this CDR3 too. The chain has TRBV15 and TRBJ1-2, with D uncertain. Trimming removed 0 bases at V and 7 bases at J, with 6 bases between. Germline CDR1 LNHNV, CDR2 YYDKDF (reference sequence). This CDR3 has 12 amino acids. DNA of the CDR3: TGTGCCACCAGCAGAGATCGAGCTGGCTACACCTTC. It encodes CATSRDRAGYTF. The full variable domain, in which reference TRBV15 and TRBJ1-2 provide the parts outside the CDR3, is DAMVIQNPRYQVTQFGKPVTLSCSQTLNHNVMYWYQQKSSQAPKLLFHYYDKDFNNEADTPDNFQSRRPNTSFCFLDIRSPGLGDTAMYLCATSRDRAGYTFGSGTRLTVV.

V gene TRBV4-3 combines with J gene TRBJ2-3; D is perhaps TRBD2 (5 bases). The CDR3 loop spans 20 amino acids. Deletions cut 4 bases from V and 2 bases from J, with 28 bases between. Germline V gene lookup returns CDR1 LGHNA and CDR2 YSLEER. The CDR3 loop reads CASSPGLWWRQERATDTQYF. The CDR3 DNA reads TGCGCCAGCAGCCCAGGCCTTTGGTGGCGGCAGGAGAGGGCCACAGATACGCAGTATTTT.

The V and J genes are TRBV19 and TRBJ2-5; D remains ambiguous. Trimming shortened V by 3 bases and J by 3 bases, and 11 bases separated the two germline ends. The germline gives CDR1 LNHDA, CDR2 SQIVND (reference sequence). This CDR3 contains 14 residues. CDR3 nucleotide sequence: TGTGCCAGTAGTATGGCACAGACCGAAGAGACCCAGTACTTC. This gives the protein CASSMAQTEETQYF.

The CDR3 loop reads CASSLIRRAGPQETQYF. The DNA of the CDR3 is TGTGCCAGCAGCTTAATTCGGCGCGCGGGGCCCCAAGAGACCCAGTACTTC. The J gene is TRBJ2-5, the V gene TRBV7-2; D might be TRBD2 (6 bases). Trimming cost V 2 bases and J 1 base, with 17 bases left between them. The germline V gene has CDR1 SGHTA and CDR2 FQGNSA. This CDR3 has 17 amino acids.

V gene TRBV19 combines with J gene TRBJ2-1; 8 bases are shared with TRBD2. The CDR3 consists of 14 residues. Germline V gene sequence: CDR1 LNHDA, CDR2 SQIVND (reference sequence). The ends lost 0 bases at V and 8 bases at J; junction bases unmatched: 3. The CDR3 coding sequence is TGTGCCAGTAGTATAGAGGGAGCGGGGGATGAGCAGTTCTTC. This translates into CASSIEGAGDEQFF.